Below, one T cell receptor beta chain is given with its context. This sample is part of a study of control samples from healthy donors and cancer patients. The protocol was immunoSEQ multiplex PCR, while the TCRdb copy is restricted to in-frame clones and leaves out a portion. The data show about 130,000 clones, with 80% to 95% seen just once and under 3% held by the top ten. This CDR3 region has 15 residues. V lost 5 bases and J 9 bases, leaving 17 bases between the germline ends. Per the germline V gene, CDR1 is SEHNR and CDR2 is FQNEAQ (reference sequence). The sequence was collected from a man in his forties or fifties in good health. The rearrangement uses TRBV7-9 and TRBJ1-6; perhaps TRBD1 as D (6 bases). Sequences were obtained from blood. The CDR3 sequence is CASSPLTGSGSPLHF. Here the CDR3 DNA reads TGTGCCAGCAGCCCCCTCACAGGGTCAGGTTCACCCCTCCACTTT.